This TCR beta chain derives from a study of PD-1 blockade in mismatch repair-deficient tumors. Study-level points and caveats: Rapid post-treatment expansion, then contraction, generally preceding radiologic response, marked tumor-resident clones.

Measured with immunoSEQ multiplex PCR; TCRdb has only the in-frame clones, and not every one. The table records about 110,000 clones, 65% to 80% of them present only once. On this clone itself: Antigen specificity is unknown.

Every patient had mismatch repair deficiency by PCR or immunohistochemistry. Trimming took 8 bases from V and 0 from J, leaving 14 bases between them. The CDR3 covers 14 residues. Looked up from germline, CDR1 is MNHNS and CDR2 is SASEGT. The J gene is TRBJ2-7, the V gene TRBV6-1; TRBD1 might be the D (6 bases). The TCR originated in an adult with mismatch repair-deficient cancer. Sequences were derived from peripheral blood, sampled around 60 weeks after starting pembrolizumab. The DNA for the CDR3 is TGTGCCAGCCAGGGACAACTCAGCTCCTACGAGCAGTACTTC. Residues: CASQGQLSSYEQYF.